The source of this TCR beta chain is a study of T cell clonality in common variable immunodeficiency. Clones were read by immunoSEQ multiplex PCR, and TCRdb kept only the in-frame ones, dropping some. In total the sample includes some 28,000 clones, none of them seen once. As regards this clone: The read halts 3 residues ahead of the CDR3 end, with the missing end drawn from the germline J gene.

Per the germline V gene, CDR1 is SEHNR and CDR2 is FQNEAQ (reference sequence). The CDR3 runs to 13 residues. What was sequenced was peripheral blood mononuclear cells. V usage is TRBV7-9 and J usage is TRBJ2-2; the D is unclear. This receptor was taken from a person aged 18 to 75 in good health. The DNA read from the CDR3 is TGTGCCAGCAGTCCGAACACTAATTCACCG. Its protein is CASSPNTNSP. The CDR3, in full, reads CASSPNTNSPLFF.